This T cell receptor beta chain was profiled in a study of blood T cell repertoires in COVID-19. About the research overall: COVID-19 samples, acute and convalescent, were from the United States, Italy and Spain. PBMCs, B-cell-depleted T cells, or T cells provided the cDNA or gDNA that made up the material.

The Seattle site enrolled patients during active infection and followed them longitudinally. Source study methods: The assay estimated nucleated cells by amplifying reference gene primers. Repertoires were generated with immunoSEQ multiplex PCR, while TCRdb's copy carries only in-frame clones and drops some. Clonal size and the V and J genes are those of that table, whereas D and trimming came from the DNA. The sample yields roughly 220,000 clones, roughly 79% seen once. V dropped 0 bases and J dropped 10; count of bases not matched to a gene: 2. There are 13 residues in the CDR3. Germline loops: CDR1 LGHNA, CDR2 YNFKEQ.

The sequencing sample was made of peripheral blood. This receptor was taken from an elderly woman with COVID-19, enrolled during active disease. The chain uses TRBV4-2 and TRBJ2-1, with 8 bases aligning to TRBD2. The CDR3 DNA reads as TGTGCCAGCAGCCAAGATGAGCGGGGGGAGCAGTTCTTC. Translating it yields CASSQDERGEQFF.